A selection of T cell receptor beta chains follows, all from one sample in a study of blood T cell repertoires in COVID-19. Data came from immunoSEQ multiplex PCR; TCRdb stores just in-frame clones and leaves some out. Here the sample spans hundreds of thousands of clones, around 85% being singletons. The sample comprised PBMCs or T cells enriched from blood (not recorded which). The receptors shown here come from a woman in her fifties or sixties who had recovered from COVID-19. Both conserved end residues are part of each CDR3. D genes are given only for firm matches. Only some rows state a clone size, as once, few, many or a class for expanded clones.

TRBD1	NA	TRBJ2-1	TRBV29-1	CSVDRGRNEQFF	TGCAGCGTGGACAGGGGGCGTAATGAGCAGTTCTTC
NA	NA	TRBJ1-1	TRBV20-1	CSAQDSLPAFF	TGCAGTGCTCAAGACAGTTTACCGGCTTTCTTT
TRBD1	NA	TRBJ2-5	TRBV18	CASSLVTGIQETQYF	TGTGCCAGCTCACTCGTGACAGGGATCCAAGAGACCCAGTACTTC
TRBD1	once	TRBJ1-2	TRBV5-1	CASSLFETGVNYGYTF	TGCGCCAGCAGCTTGTTTGAGACAGGGGTAAACTATGGCTACACCTTC
TRBD1	NA	TRBJ1-6	TRBV13	CASSSYRGTDNSPLHF	TGTGCCAGCAGCTCCTACCGCGGGACAGATAATTCACCCCTCCACTTT
TRBD1	NA	TRBJ1-5	TRBV20-1	CSASTVQGAGQPQHF	TGCAGTGCTAGTACCGTCCAGGGGGCGGGTCAGCCCCAGCATTTT
NA	NA	TRBJ2-1	TRBV5-6	CASSSYSRSYNEQFF	TGTGCCAGCAGTTCCTATAGCCGCTCCTACAATGAGCAGTTCTTC
TRBD2	once	TRBJ2-3	TRBV24-1	CATSDRDYGLSTDTQYF	TGTGCCACCAGTGACCGGGACTACGGATTGAGCACAGATACGCAGTATTTT
NA	NA	TRBJ2-1	TRBV27	CASNRAGPTYNEQFF	TGTGCCAGCAACCGGGCGGGCCCGACCTACAATGAGCAGTTCTTC
NA	NA	TRBJ1-1	TRBV4-1	CASSQLLTLNTEAFF	TGCGCCAGCAGCCAATTACTAACCTTGAACACTGAAGCTTTCTTT
NA	NA	TRBJ1-4	TRBV6-1	CASSEAVWKNRGESGEKLFF	TGTGCCAGCAGTGAAGCAGTTTGGAAAAATCGCGGGGAATCAGGGGAAAAACTGTTTTTT
NA	NA	TRBJ2-4	TRBV27	CASSLSVAKNIQYF	TGTGCCAGCAGTTTATCCGTAGCCAAAAACATTCAGTACTTC
NA	NA	TRBJ1-2	TRBV5-1	CASSATGWRFGYTF	TGCGCCAGCAGCGCGACAGGTTGGCGGTTCGGCTACACCTTC
TRBD1	NA	TRBJ1-1	TRBV2	CASSWTGVNTEAFF	TGTGCCAGCAGCTGGACAGGGGTGAACACTGAAGCTTTCTTT
NA	NA	TRBJ1-3	TRBV7-8	CASSLVGQGRGNTIYF	TGTGCCAGCAGCTTAGTCGGGCAGGGCCGTGGAAACACCATATATTTT
TRBD1	NA	TRBJ1-4	TRBV25-1	CASSAPGQGAYEKLFF	TGTGCCAGCAGTGCCCCCGGACAGGGGGCATATGAAAAACTGTTTTTT
NA	few	TRBJ2-2	TRBV12-5	CASGPEGRVNTGELFF	TGTGCTAGTGGCCCTGAGGGTAGGGTGAACACCGGGGAGCTGTTTTTT
TRBD1	NA	TRBJ1-1	TRBV19	CASSLDRGNTEAFF	TGTGCCAGTAGTCTGGACAGGGGAAACACTGAAGCTTTCTTT
TRBD1	NA	TRBJ1-2	TRBV27	CASSPRQGARGYTF	TGTGCCAGCAGTCCGAGACAGGGGGCGCGTGGCTACACCTTC
TRBD1	NA	TRBJ1-2	TRBV4-1	CASSPTGSLGYGYTF	TGCGCCAGCTCTCCGACAGGGAGTTTGGGCTATGGCTACACCTTC
NA	NA	TRBJ1-3	TRBV5-1	CASSLDVGRNTIYF	TGCGCCAGCAGCTTGGATGTGGGGCGGAACACCATATATTTT
NA	NA	TRBJ1-6	TRBV3-1/TRBV3-2	CASSQALGGGTNSPLHF	TGTGCCAGCAGCCAAGCCCTGGGGGGGGGCACTAATTCACCCCTCCACTTT
NA	few	TRBJ1-1	TRBV19	CATFQGTEAFF	TGTGCCACCTTCCAGGGCACTGAAGCTTTCTTT
NA	NA	TRBJ2-5	TRBV12-5	CASGPQTGPQETQYF	TGTGCTAGTGGTCCCCAGACAGGCCCCCAAGAGACCCAGTACTTC
TRBD2	NA	TRBJ2-1	TRBV29-1	CSVEGRSSGGAWNEQFF	TGCAGCGTTGAAGGGAGAAGTAGCGGGGGGGCTTGGAATGAGCAGTTCTTC
TRBD1	once	TRBJ1-2	TRBV5-1	CASSGQGDYGYTF	TGCGCCAGCTCCGGGCAGGGGGACTATGGCTACACCTTC
NA	NA	TRBJ1-3	TRBV5-5	CASSLVPGIGGNTIYF	TGTGCCAGCAGCTTGGTGCCAGGGATAGGTGGAAACACCATATATTTT
NA	NA	TRBJ2-1	TRBV20-1	CSADQAEQFF	TGCAGCGCAGATCAGGCTGAGCAGTTCTTC
NA	NA	TRBJ2-1	TRBV6-1	CASSESPLVVSYNEQFF	TGTGCCAGCAGTGAAAGCCCACTAGTAGTATCCTACAATGAGCAGTTCTTC
NA	once	TRBJ2-3	TRBV18	CASSPLTSTDTQYF	TGTGCCAGCTCACCCTTGACTAGCACAGATACGCAGTATTTT
TRBD1	NA	TRBJ2-2	TRBV5-1	CASSPGTANTGELFF	TGCGCCAGCAGCCCCGGGACAGCGAACACCGGGGAGCTGTTTTTT
NA	few	TRBJ1-6	TRBV13	CASSLWREPYNSPLHF	TGTGCCAGCAGCTTATGGCGGGAACCCTATAATTCACCCCTCCACTTT
NA	NA	TRBJ1-6	TRBV6-1	CASSGGLRSYNSPLHF	TGTGCCAGCAGTGGGGGGCTTCGCTCCTATAATTCACCCCTCCACTTT
TRBD1	NA	TRBJ1-5	TRBV4-1	CASSPETGQVHQPQHF	TGCGCCAGCAGCCCAGAGACAGGGCAGGTGCATCAGCCCCAGCATTTT
NA	once	TRBJ1-2	TRBV2	CASSESGYGYTF	TGTGCCAGCAGTGAGTCGGGCTATGGCTACACCTTC
TRBD1	once	TRBJ1-4	TRBV6-5	CASSSQGATNEKLFF	TGTGCCAGCAGTAGTCAGGGGGCAACTAATGAAAAACTGTTTTTT
TRBD2	NA	TRBJ2-7	TRBV27	CASSPIAGGDQQYF	TGTGCCAGCTCCCCCATAGCGGGGGGCGACCAGCAGTACTTC
NA	NA	TRBJ1-3	TRBV5-1	CASSLGGSSSGNTIYF	TGCGCCAGCAGCTTGGGGGGCTCTAGCTCTGGAAACACCATATATTTT
NA	NA	TRBJ1-6	TRBV7-2	CASSLRGGDSPLHF	TGTGCCAGCAGCCTCAGGGGTGGGGACTCACCCCTCCACTTT
NA	NA	TRBJ1-2	TRBV7-9	CASSLTEGSYGYTF	TGTGCCAGCAGCTTGACGGAGGGATCCTATGGCTACACCTTC
TRBD1	NA	TRBJ2-1	TRBV6-5	CASRSGTGGKNEQFF	TGTGCCAGCAGATCCGGGACAGGGGGAAAAAATGAGCAGTTCTTC
TRBD1	few	TRBJ1-1	TRBV24-1	CATSAGGGTEAFF	TGTGCCACCAGTGCAGGGGGCGGCACTGAAGCTTTCTTT
TRBD1	NA	TRBJ1-2	TRBV7-8	CASSLATPRGYGYTF	TGTGCCAGCAGCTTAGCAACCCCCAGGGGGTATGGCTACACCTTC
TRBD1	NA	TRBJ2-7	TRBV3-1/TRBV3-2	CASSQWDRGYEQYF	TGTGCCAGCAGCCAATGGGACAGGGGTTACGAGCAGTACTTC